These 2 T cell receptor beta chains were all obtained from the same sample, sequenced in a study of blood T cell repertoires in COVID-19. Sequencing was performed with immunoSEQ multiplex PCR; in TCRdb, only in-frame clones are kept and a portion is missing. The repertoire holds about 50,000 clones, with more than 70% as singletons. The sequenced material came from peripheral blood. Receptor source: a woman aged 60-75 years with acute or convalescent COVID-19.

This clone was seen a single time. The chain is built from TRBV7-2 and TRBJ1-1; tentatively, D is TRBD1 (5 bases). CDR3 size: 15 residues. V gave up 5 bases and J gave up 1 base, with 14 bases separating them. Germline loops: CDR1 SGHTA, CDR2 FQGNSA. CDR3 sequence (DNA): TGTGCCAGCAGCGAAACCTGGACACCGAACACTGAAGCTTTCTTT. Translated, it gives CASSETWTPNTEAFF.

The V call is TRBV5-1, the J call TRBJ2-2, with D possibly matching TRBD2 (5 bases). This CDR3 comprises 15 residues. CDR1 is SGHRS, CDR2 YFSETQ, per germline. Trimming left V 2 bases short and J 1 base short, with 9 bases between. The CDR3 loop reads CASSFGSGNTGELFF. The CDR3 bases are TGCGCCAGCAGCTTCGGAAGCGGGAACACCGGGGAGCTGTTTTTT.